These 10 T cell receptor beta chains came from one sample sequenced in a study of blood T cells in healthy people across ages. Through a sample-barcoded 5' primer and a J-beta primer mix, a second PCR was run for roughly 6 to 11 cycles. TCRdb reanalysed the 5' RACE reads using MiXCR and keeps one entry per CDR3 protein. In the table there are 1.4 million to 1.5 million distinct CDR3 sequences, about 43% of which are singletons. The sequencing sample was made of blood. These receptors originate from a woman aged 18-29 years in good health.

Written as DNA, the CDR3 is TGCAGCGTTGTGCGGGGGGATACAGATACGCAGTATTTT. This encodes CSVVRGDTDTQYF. The V and J genes are TRBV29-1 and TRBJ2-3; TRBD2 matches 8 bases. The CDR3 is made up of 13 amino acids. Germline values: CDR1 SQVTM, CDR2 ANQGSEA. The junction had 3 bases not matched to a gene; V was cut back by 4 bases and J by 3 bases.

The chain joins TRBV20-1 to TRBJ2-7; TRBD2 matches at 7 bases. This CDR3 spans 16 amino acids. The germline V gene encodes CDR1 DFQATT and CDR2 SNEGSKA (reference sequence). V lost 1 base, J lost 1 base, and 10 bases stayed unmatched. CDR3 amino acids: CSARGSMGGESYEQYF. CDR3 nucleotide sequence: TGCAGTGCTAGAGGGTCCATGGGGGGGGAGTCCTACGAGCAGTACTTC.

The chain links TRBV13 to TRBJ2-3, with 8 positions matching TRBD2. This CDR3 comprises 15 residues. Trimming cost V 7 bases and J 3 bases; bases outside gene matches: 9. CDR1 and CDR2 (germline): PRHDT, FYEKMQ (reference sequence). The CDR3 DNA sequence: TGTGCCAGCACCTTCCGCGGGGGGAGTACAGATACGCAGTATTTT. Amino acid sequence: CASTFRGGSTDTQYF.

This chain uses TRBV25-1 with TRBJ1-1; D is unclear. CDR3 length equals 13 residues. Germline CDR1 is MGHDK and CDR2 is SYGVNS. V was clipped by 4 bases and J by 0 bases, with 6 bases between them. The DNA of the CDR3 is TGTGCCAGCAGTGTGGCAGTGAACACTGAAGCTTTCTTT. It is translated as CASSVAVNTEAFF. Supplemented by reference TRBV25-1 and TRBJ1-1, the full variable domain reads EADIYQTPRYLVIGTGKKITLECSQTMGHDKMYWYQQDPGMELHLIHYSYGVNSTEKGDLSSESTVSRIRTEHFPLTLESARPSHTSQYLCASSVAVNTEAFFGQGTRLTVV.

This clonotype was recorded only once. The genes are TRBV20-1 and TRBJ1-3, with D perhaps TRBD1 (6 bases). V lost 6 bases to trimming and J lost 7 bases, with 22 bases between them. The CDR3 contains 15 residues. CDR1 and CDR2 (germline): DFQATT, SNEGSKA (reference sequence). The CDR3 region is CSALGGTGHRNTIYF. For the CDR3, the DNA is TGCAGTGCCTTAGGGGGAACAGGACATCGCAACACCATATATTTT.

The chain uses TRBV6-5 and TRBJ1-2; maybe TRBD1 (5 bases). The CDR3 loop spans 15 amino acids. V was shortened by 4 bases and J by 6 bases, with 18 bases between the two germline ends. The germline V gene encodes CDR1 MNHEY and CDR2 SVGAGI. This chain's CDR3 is CASSCSGGTGDGYTF. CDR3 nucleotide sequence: TGTGCCAGCAGTTGTTCGGGGGGGACTGGAGATGGCTACACCTTC.

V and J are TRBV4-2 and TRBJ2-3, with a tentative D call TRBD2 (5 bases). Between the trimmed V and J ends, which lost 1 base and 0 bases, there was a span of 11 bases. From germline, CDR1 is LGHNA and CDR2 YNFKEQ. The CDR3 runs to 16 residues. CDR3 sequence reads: CASSQALAPSTDTQYF. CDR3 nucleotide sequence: TGTGCCAGCAGCCAAGCCCTAGCTCCCAGCACAGATACGCAGTATTTT.

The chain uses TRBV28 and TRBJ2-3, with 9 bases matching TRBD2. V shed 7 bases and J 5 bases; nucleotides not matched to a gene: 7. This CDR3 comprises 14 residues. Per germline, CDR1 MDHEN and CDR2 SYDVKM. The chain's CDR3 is CASNGGGAGDTQYF. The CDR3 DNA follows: TGTGCCAGCAACGGCGGGGGGGCCGGAGATACGCAGTATTTT.

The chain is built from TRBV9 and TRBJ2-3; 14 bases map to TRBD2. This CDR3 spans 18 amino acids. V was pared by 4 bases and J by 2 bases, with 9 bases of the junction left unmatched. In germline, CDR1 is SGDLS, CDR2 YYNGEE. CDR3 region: CASSSRTSGGTLTDTQYF. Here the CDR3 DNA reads TGTGCCAGCAGCTCTCGGACTAGCGGGGGGACGCTCACAGATACGCAGTATTTT. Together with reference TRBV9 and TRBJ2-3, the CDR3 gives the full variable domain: DSGVTQTPKHLITATGQRVTLRCSPRSGDLSVYWYQQSLDQGLQFLIQYYNGEERAKGNILERFSAQQFPDLHSELNLSSLELGDSALYFCASSSRTSGGTLTDTQYFGPGTRLTVL.

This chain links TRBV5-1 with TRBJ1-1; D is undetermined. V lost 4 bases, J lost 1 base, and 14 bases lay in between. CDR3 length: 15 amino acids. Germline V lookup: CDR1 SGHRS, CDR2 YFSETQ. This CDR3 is CASSPGGGENTEAFF. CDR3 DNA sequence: TGCGCCAGCAGCCCCGGTGGTGGGGAGAACACTGAAGCTTTCTTT.